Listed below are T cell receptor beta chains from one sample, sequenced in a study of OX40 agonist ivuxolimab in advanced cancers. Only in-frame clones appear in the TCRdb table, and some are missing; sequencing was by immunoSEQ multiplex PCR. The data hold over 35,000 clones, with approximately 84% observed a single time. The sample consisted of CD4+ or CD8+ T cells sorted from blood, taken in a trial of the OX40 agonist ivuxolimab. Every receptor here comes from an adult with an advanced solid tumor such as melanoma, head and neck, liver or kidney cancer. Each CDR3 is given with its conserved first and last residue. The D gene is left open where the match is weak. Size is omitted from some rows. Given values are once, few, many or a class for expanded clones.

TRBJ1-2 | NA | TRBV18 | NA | TGTGCCAGCTCACCGGAACAGATTGATGGGGTAAACTATGGCTACACCTTC | CASSPEQIDGVNYGYTF
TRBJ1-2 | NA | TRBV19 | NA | TGTGCCAGTAGTCCGACGGGACCTTTAGGCTACACCTTC | CASSPTGPLGYTF
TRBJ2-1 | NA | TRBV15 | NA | TGTGCCACCCCGGGACGGAACAATGAGCAGTTCTTC | CATPGRNNEQFF
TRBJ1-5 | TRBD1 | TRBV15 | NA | TGTGCCACCAGCGGGGACAGGGGGTTAAATCAGCCCCAGCATTTT | CATSGDRGLNQPQHF
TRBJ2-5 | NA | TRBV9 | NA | TGTGCCAGCAGCGTAGATAGCGGAGGGGGGGAGACCCAGTACTTC | CASSVDSGGGETQYF
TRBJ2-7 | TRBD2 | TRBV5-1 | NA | TGCGCCAGCAGCCATCGGACTAGCGGGCTCTACGAGCAGTACTTC | CASSHRTSGLYEQYF
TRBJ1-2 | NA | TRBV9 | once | TGTGCCAGCACTGGTCTGCTCTATGGCTACACCTTC | CASTGLLYGYTF
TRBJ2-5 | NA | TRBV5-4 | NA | TGTGCCAGCATCGGAGGGGAAGAGACCCAGTACTTC | CASIGGEETQYF
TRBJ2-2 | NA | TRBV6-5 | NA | TGTGCCAGCTCGGTAATGGACACCGGGGAGCTGTTTTTT | CASSVMDTGELFF
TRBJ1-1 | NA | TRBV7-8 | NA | TGTGCCAGCAGCTTATGGGGGATGGCTGAAGCTTTCTTT | CASSLWGMAEAFF